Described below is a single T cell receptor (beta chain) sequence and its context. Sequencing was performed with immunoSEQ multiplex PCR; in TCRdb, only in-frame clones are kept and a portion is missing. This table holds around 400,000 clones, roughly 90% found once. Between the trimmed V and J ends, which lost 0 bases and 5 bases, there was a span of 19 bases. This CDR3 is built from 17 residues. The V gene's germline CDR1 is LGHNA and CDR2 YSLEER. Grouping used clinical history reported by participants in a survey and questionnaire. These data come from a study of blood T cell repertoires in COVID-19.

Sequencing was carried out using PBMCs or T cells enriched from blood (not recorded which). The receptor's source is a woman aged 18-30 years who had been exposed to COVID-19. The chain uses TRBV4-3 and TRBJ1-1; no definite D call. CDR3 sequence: CASSQDLASRGWTEAFF. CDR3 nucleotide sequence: TGCGCCAGCAGCCAAGATTTGGCCAGCCGGGGTTGGACTGAAGCTTTCTTT.